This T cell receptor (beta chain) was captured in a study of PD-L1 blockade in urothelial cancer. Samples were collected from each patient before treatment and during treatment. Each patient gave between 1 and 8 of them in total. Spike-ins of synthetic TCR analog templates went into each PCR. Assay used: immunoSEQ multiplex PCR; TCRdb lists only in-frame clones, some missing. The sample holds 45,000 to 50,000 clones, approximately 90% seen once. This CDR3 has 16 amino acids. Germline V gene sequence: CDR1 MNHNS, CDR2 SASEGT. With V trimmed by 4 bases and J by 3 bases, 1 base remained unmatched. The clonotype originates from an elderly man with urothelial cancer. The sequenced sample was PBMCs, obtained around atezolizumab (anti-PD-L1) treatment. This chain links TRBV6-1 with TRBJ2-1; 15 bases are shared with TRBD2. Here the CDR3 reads CASSGGLAGGYNEQFF. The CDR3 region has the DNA TGTGCCAGCAGTGGGGGACTAGCGGGAGGCTACAATGAGCAGTTCTTC.